This TCR beta chain derives from a study of graft-versus-host responses after intestinal transplantation. Turning to the study itself: Multivisceral, liver-intestinal, or isolated intestinal grafts went to recipients. General study findings and limits: Recipient marrow contained GvH clones, some of which appeared first in ileum or blood. The study associated peak circulating GvH clone levels with early post-transplant HvG declines.

As for this clone: Its cognate antigen is unknown.

The ends were cut back, 0 bases at V and 6 bases at J, with 27 bases in the middle. CDR3 size: 19 residues. Looked up from germline, CDR1 is SGDLS and CDR2 is YYNGEE. Method: immunoSEQ multiplex PCR; TCRdb's copy keeps in-frame clones and lacks some. The sample yields around 120,000 clones, approximately 95% seen once. This clonotype originated in a human donor who received an intestinal transplant. Here the sequenced sample was unstimulated CD8+ T cells sorted from spleen or lymph node cells, taken before intestinal transplant. The genes are TRBV9 and TRBJ1-2, with a possible D match to TRBD1 (6 bases). The DNA for the CDR3 is TGTGCCAGCAGCGTAGGTGGGGGGGCAGGATACAGGAAAAATCATGGCTACACCTTC. Encoded protein: CASSVGGGAGYRKNHGYTF.